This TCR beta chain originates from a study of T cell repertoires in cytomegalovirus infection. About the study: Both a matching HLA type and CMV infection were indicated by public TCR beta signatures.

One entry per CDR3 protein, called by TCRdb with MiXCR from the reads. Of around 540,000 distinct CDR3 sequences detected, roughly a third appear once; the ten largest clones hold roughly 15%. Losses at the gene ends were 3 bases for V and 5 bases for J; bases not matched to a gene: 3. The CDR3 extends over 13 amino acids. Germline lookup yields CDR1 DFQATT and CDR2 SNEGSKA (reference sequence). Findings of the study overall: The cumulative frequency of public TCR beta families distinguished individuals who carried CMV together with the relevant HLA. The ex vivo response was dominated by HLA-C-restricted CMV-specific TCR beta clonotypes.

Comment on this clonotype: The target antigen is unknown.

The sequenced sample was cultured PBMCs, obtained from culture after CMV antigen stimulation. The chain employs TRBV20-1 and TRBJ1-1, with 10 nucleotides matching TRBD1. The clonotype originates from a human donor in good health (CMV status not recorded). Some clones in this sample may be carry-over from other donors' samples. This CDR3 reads CSARRTGGTEAFF. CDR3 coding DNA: TGCAGTGCTAGGAGGACAGGGGGTACTGAAGCTTTCTTT.